The 20 T cell receptor beta chains below were found in one sample sequenced in a study of T cell repertoires in cytomegalovirus infection. TCRdb independently ran MiXCR on the reads; one entry per CDR3 protein. The sample has around 210,000 distinct CDR3 sequences; 6% to 8% are singletons. Specimen: PBMCs. These receptors originate from a human donor in good health (CMV status not recorded). Some clones in this sample may be carry-over from other donors' samples.

This clonotype was picked up many times. The chain has TRBV29-1 and TRBJ1-1, with TRBD1 matching 7 bases. CDR3 size: 13 residues. Germline assignment: CDR1 SQVTM and CDR2 ANQGSEA. Losses at the gene ends were 6 bases for V and 4 bases for J; bases not matched to a gene: 8. The CDR3 DNA sequence: TGCAGCGTCAAAGGGGGCGCGGGCACTGAAGCTTTCTTT. Protein sequence: CSVKGGAGTEAFF.

The V gene is TRBV5-6, the J gene TRBJ1-1, with D perhaps TRBD1 (5 bases). V was shortened by 2 bases and J by 3 bases, with 14 bases between the two germline ends. There are 15 residues in the CDR3. Germline V gene data show CDR1 as SGHDT and CDR2 as YYEEEE. The DNA of the CDR3 is TGTGCCAGCAGCTTTAGGGCCCGGGGGGACACTGAAGCTTTCTTT. Translation gives CASSFRARGDTEAFF.

The rearrangement uses TRBV18 and TRBJ1-1; D uncertain. V was cut by 1 base and J by 1 base, with 10 bases left in between. CDR3 size: 15 residues. Germline V gene sequence: CDR1 KGHSH, CDR2 LQKENI. CDR3 region: CASSPQEVPNTEAFF. The CDR3 coding sequence is TGTGCCAGCTCACCACAAGAGGTCCCGAACACTGAAGCTTTCTTT.

Worth noting for this clonotype: A much larger clone differs by one base, so this may be a read error. The V call is TRBV30, the J call TRBJ1-2, with D unresolved. V lost 1 base to trimming and J lost 10 bases, with 16 bases between them. Germline V gene data show CDR1 as GTSNPN and CDR2 as SVGIG (reference sequence). This CDR3 is built from 13 residues. The CDR3 protein is CAWSAPGAGDYTF. DNA of the CDR3: TGTGCCTGGAGTGCCCCGGGTGCGGGTGACTACACCTTC.

The rearrangement joins TRBV4-3 to TRBJ2-5; 7 nucleotides agree with TRBD1. The ends lost 3 bases at V and 1 base at J; junction bases unmatched: 5. The CDR3 is 15 residues long. CDR1 LGHNA and CDR2 YSLEER come from the germline V gene. Written as DNA, the CDR3 is TGCGCCAGCAGCCAGTTCCGGGACAGCCAAGAGACCCAGTACTTC. It encodes CASSQFRDSQETQYF.

This clonotype showed up many times. The chain carries TRBV12-3 or TRBV12-4 and TRBJ2-1, with 8 positions matching TRBD2. The CDR3 length is 14 residues. V lost 2 bases, J lost 3 bases, and 0 bases stayed unmatched. CDR3: CASSLRGGYNEQFF. For the CDR3, the DNA is TGTGCCAGCAGTTTACGGGGGGGCTACAATGAGCAGTTCTTC.

This clonotype was counted a few times. The V gene is TRBV28, the J gene TRBJ2-7; no clear D gene. Trimming stripped 3 bases from V and 2 bases from J, with 11 bases between. This CDR3 region has 14 residues. Germline assignment: CDR1 MDHEN and CDR2 SYDVKM. The CDR3 region is CASSFSDPPYEQYF. DNA for the CDR3: TGTGCCAGCAGTTTCTCGGATCCGCCCTACGAGCAGTACTTC.

This clonotype was counted ten times or more. V gene TRBV7-9 combines with J gene TRBJ1-1; D not resolved. The V gene's germline CDR1 is SEHNR and CDR2 FQNEAQ (reference sequence). The CDR3 consists of 16 residues. Between the trimmed V and J ends, which lost 2 bases and 1 base, there was a span of 14 bases. The CDR3 DNA is TGTGCCAGCAGCTTACCCTTGAATTCAGGGAACACTGAAGCTTTCTTT. It specifies CASSLPLNSGNTEAFF.

With regard to this clonotype: A much larger clone is a single base away; this may be a read error. The chain employs TRBV28 and TRBJ2-7; 10 bases match TRBD1. Germline V lookup: CDR1 MDHEN, CDR2 SYDVKM. The CDR3 covers 18 residues. The chain's CDR3 is CTSRPFVAGTGARGEQYF. The CDR3 coding sequence is TGTACCAGCAGGCCCTTTGTGGCTGGGACAGGGGCGCGCGGGGAGCAGTACTTC.

There are many counts of this clonotype. This chain connects TRBV6-2 or TRBV6-3 to TRBJ2-5; 7 bases agree with TRBD1. V lost 2 bases and J lost 4; bases outside the gene matches: 7. There are 15 residues in the CDR3. Germline-derived CDR1 and CDR2 are MNHEY and SVGEGT. The CDR3, as DNA: TGTGCCAGCAGTTACACCCGACAGGGTGGAGAGACCCAGTACTTC. Residues: CASSYTRQGGETQYF.

This clonotype was observed at least ten times. The chain joins TRBV7-6 to TRBJ1-1; D is ambiguous. Trimming shortened V by 5 bases and J by 0 bases, and 10 bases separated the two germline ends. There are 14 residues in the CDR3. Germline loops: CDR1 SGHVS, CDR2 FNYEAQ. The CDR3 spells CASSPTRMNTEAFF. CDR3 sequence (DNA): TGTGCCAGCAGCCCGACGAGGATGAACACTGAAGCTTTCTTT.

The table lists this clonotype with many counts. This rearrangement joins TRBV28 to TRBJ1-2; D gene ambiguous. CDR3 length: 13 amino acids. CDR1 and CDR2 (germline): MDHEN, SYDVKM. Trimming shortened V by 7 bases and J by 5 bases, and 14 bases separated the two germline ends. CDR3: CASTWGKMYGYTF. The DNA for the CDR3 is TGTGCCAGCACCTGGGGAAAGATGTATGGCTACACCTTC.

This clonotype has ten or more counts. V gene TRBV11-2 combines with J gene TRBJ1-1, with D perhaps matching TRBD1 (5 bases). The CDR3 spans 15 residues. CDR1 and CDR2 from the germline V gene are SGHAT and FQNNGV. Trimming took off 1 base at V and 0 bases at J, with 9 bases between the two ends. This chain's CDR3 is CASSLADRLNTEAFF. CDR3 nucleotide sequence: TGTGCCAGCAGCTTAGCAGACAGATTGAACACTGAAGCTTTCTTT.

The CDR3: CSASPTTGYNSPLHF. CDR3 nucleotides: TGCAGTGCTAGTCCCACGACAGGTTATAATTCACCCCTCCACTTT. The chain is built from TRBV20-1 and TRBJ1-6; possible D gene TRBD1, 6 bases. The CDR3 spans 15 residues. Germline V gene sequence: CDR1 DFQATT, CDR2 SNEGSKA (reference sequence). The germline V and J ends were trimmed by 3 bases and 4 bases, with 13 bases remaining between them.

This clonotype was seen more than once but under ten times. The chain is built from TRBV13 and TRBJ2-7; 8 nucleotides line up with TRBD1. Trimming removed 5 bases from V and 0 bases from J; junction bases left unmatched: 6. Germline V gene data show CDR1 as PRHDT and CDR2 as FYEKMQ (reference sequence). The length of the CDR3 is 15 residues. CDR3 in amino acids: CASSHRGIPSYEQYF. CDR3 sequence (DNA): TGTGCCAGCAGCCACAGGGGGATCCCCTCCTACGAGCAGTACTTC.

The table lists this clonotype with many counts. The V gene is TRBV29-1, the J gene TRBJ2-1; D is ambiguous. The length of the CDR3 is 13 residues. Germline CDR1 reads SQVTM; CDR2 reads ANQGSEA. Trimming stripped 3 bases from V and 4 bases from J, with 10 bases between. CDR3 nucleotide sequence: TGCAGCGTTGAGGGCTACCCTTACAATGAGCAGTTCTTC. Translated, it gives CSVEGYPYNEQFF.

This clonotype was picked up many times. The V and J genes are TRBV7-2 and TRBJ2-7, with 7 positions matching TRBD1. Losses at the gene ends were 0 bases for V and 6 bases for J; bases not matched to a gene: 5. CDR3 length equals 14 residues. Germline V gives CDR1 SGHTA, CDR2 FQGNSA. The DNA of the CDR3 is TGTGCCAGCAGCTTAGCGTTGACAGGGAGCGAGCAGTACTTC. It yields the protein CASSLALTGSEQYF.

Many counts were recorded for this clonotype. The chain recombines TRBV7-8 with TRBJ1-5; D remains unclear. The CDR3 runs to 14 residues. Germline V gene sequence: CDR1 SGHVS, CDR2 FQNEAQ. V lost 5 bases and J 6 bases, leaving 14 bases between the germline ends. In DNA, the CDR3 is TGTGCCAGCAGCCAGGCCGGGAAGGGTCAGCCCCAGCATTTT. Its protein product is CASSQAGKGQPQHF.

This clonotype was observed a handful of times. V gene TRBV20-1 combines with J gene TRBJ2-7; 8 bases match TRBD1. The CDR3 runs 15 residues. Germline lookup yields CDR1 DFQATT and CDR2 SNEGSKA (reference sequence). V lost 3 bases to trimming and J lost 0 bases; unmatched junction nucleotides: 7. CDR3 in DNA: TGCAGTGCTAGGCAGGGGGCATTTACCTCCTACGAGCAGTACTTC. It is translated as CSARQGAFTSYEQYF.

This clonotype occurred many times. This chain connects TRBV13 to TRBJ1-4; 7 bases map to TRBD1. The CDR3 runs 15 residues. Germline CDR1 and CDR2: PRHDT and FYEKMQ (reference sequence). Trimming cost V 4 bases and J 1 base; bases outside gene matches: 3. As DNA, the CDR3 is TGTGCCAGCAGCTCCAGGGGGGGAACTAATGAAAAACTGTTTTTT. Its translation is CASSSRGGTNEKLFF.